This is a list of T cell receptor beta chains from one sample in a study of patients and donors after allogeneic stem cell transplantation. TCRdb used MiXCR to reprocess the RT-PCR reads, holding one entry per CDR3 protein. The table shows 150,000 to 200,000 distinct CDR3 sequences, with roughly two fifths occurring only once. The source material was blood, either unsorted or a sorted T cell fraction (not recorded which). The receptors shown here come from a human donor who was either an allogeneic HSCT recipient or a stem cell or donor lymphocyte infusion donor (not recorded which). It is not recorded whose cells these are; they may come from a transplant donor. Each CDR3 is given without its conserved first and last residue. Fields, in order: V gene, J gene, CDR3 protein.

>TRBV6-5|TRBJ2-5
ASSYSSGGPQETQY
>TRBV27|TRBJ1-1
ASSLQGAWVNTEAF
>TRBV20-1|TRBJ1-5
SARYPGAQPQH
>TRBV12-3/TRBV12-4|TRBJ1-2
ASSFGWEGPLRGYT
>TRBV3-1|TRBJ2-7
ASSQDAAPPEQY
>TRBV5-5|TRBJ1-2
ASSPYRGLWYGYT
>TRBV7-6|TRBJ1-1
ASSQADRMNTEAF
>TRBV20-1|TRBJ1-1
SARDPRGWTEAF
>TRBV7-9|TRBJ1-2
ASSALPPGTVMSGYT
>TRBV12-3/TRBV12-4|TRBJ1-2
ASSFSTQGNYGYT
>TRBV7-8|TRBJ1-6
ASSQRDTASTSPLH
>TRBV7-9|TRBJ2-7
ASSPMTESYEQY
>TRBV7-3|TRBJ2-3
ASSTDSWRTSTDTQY
>TRBV7-8|TRBJ2-2
ASRATAGTTSTGELF
>TRBV27|TRBJ2-7
ASSPGLSLYEQY
>TRBV7-2|TRBJ1-5
ASSSHPRTQPQH
>TRBV7-2|TRBJ1-2
ASSPKTRGYT
>TRBV2|TRBJ1-4
ASALATNEKLF
>TRBV7-2|TRBJ2-1
ASSLSREEKQF
>TRBV28|TRBJ2-1
ASTPLQGNEQF
>TRBV20-1|TRBJ2-1
RGGTQENEQF
>TRBV12-3/TRBV12-4|TRBJ1-1
ASSFVGRGNTEAF
>TRBV29-1|TRBJ1-1
SVENTEAF
>TRBV7-2|TRBJ2-1
ASSFRGNPYNEQF
>TRBV4-3|TRBJ1-1
ASSQRLGNTEAF
>TRBV4-1|TRBJ1-2
ASSQIDRGYGYT
>TRBV5-1|TRBJ2-5
ASSLEPGETQY
>TRBV9|TRBJ2-2
ASGPSGRTGELF
>TRBV7-9|TRBJ2-1
ASSPGLAADNEQF
>TRBV27|TRBJ2-2
ASSLMGTGELF
>TRBV7-3|TRBJ2-3
ASSVSGTGATDTQY
>TRBV27|TRBJ2-7
ASSFPPDYEQY
>TRBV6-5|TRBJ1-1
ASSYRGQTTAEAF
>TRBV5-1|TRBJ2-1
ASSLGSTNRDNEQF
>TRBV7-6|TRBJ1-5
ASSDQGLTQPQH
>TRBV28|TRBJ2-7
ASSFNREGSEQY
>TRBV29-1|TRBJ2-5
SVGGETQY
>TRBV4-2|TRBJ1-6
ASSLGRCNSPLH
>TRBV7-9|TRBJ2-5
ASSVLGGAETQY
>TRBV25-1|TRBJ1-1
ASSELTGRTEAF
>TRBV20-1|TRBJ1-6
SARALVGSYNSPLH
>TRBV24-1|TRBJ2-4
ATIGAKNIQY
>TRBV11-2|TRBJ1-1
ASSALRLRSTPKNTEAF
>TRBV28|TRBJ1-3
ASKERLTGNTIY
>TRBV6-5|TRBJ1-3
ASSYNSGNTIY
>TRBV28|TRBJ2-7
ASSTTGRSYEQY
>TRBV9|TRBJ1-2
ASSAYDRPASYHGYT
>TRBV7-9|TRBJ1-1
ASSFFGSNTEAF
>TRBV29-1|TRBJ1-1
SAMDRTWNTEAF
>TRBV3-1|TRBJ1-6
ASSQEPSDSPLH
>TRBV27|TRBJ2-2
ASSLFWPNTGELF
>TRBV6-5|TRBJ2-1
ASSSGGLADNEQF
>TRBV20-1|TRBJ2-1
SADPGTGNYNEQF
>TRBV27|TRBJ2-6
ASSSDPGANVLT
>TRBV6-2/TRBV6-3|TRBJ1-1
ASSYRSGTGGTEAF
>TRBV12-3/TRBV12-4|TRBJ2-1
ASSPTGRGDNEQF
>TRBV4-1|TRBJ2-7
ASVEYEQY
>TRBV5-4|TRBJ1-6
ASSLVGTVPGPLH
>TRBV7-8|TRBJ1-2
ASSPQTGTDYGYT
>TRBV29-1|TRBJ2-1
SAEGRENNEQF